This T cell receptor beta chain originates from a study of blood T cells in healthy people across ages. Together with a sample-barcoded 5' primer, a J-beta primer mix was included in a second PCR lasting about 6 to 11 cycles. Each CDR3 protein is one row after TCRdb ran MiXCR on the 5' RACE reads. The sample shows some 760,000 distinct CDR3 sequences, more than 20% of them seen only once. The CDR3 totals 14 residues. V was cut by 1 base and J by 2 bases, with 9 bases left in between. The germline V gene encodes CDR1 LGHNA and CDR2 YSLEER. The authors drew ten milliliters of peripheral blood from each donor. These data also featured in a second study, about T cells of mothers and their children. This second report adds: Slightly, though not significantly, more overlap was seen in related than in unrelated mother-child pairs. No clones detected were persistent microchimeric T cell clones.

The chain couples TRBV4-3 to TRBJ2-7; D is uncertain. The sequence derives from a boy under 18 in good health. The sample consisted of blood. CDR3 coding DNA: TGCGCCAGCAGCCAAGCGACTGGAACCTACGAGCAGTACTTC. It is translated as CASSQATGTYEQYF.